The sequence of this T cell receptor beta chain was determined in a study of blood T cells in healthy people across ages. General observations from the study: With donor CMV status unknown, expanded clonotype changes were possibly confounded.

This clonotype was recorded a few times. The antigen is not known. Primers used in a second PCR of about 7 to 12 cycles were a sample-barcoded 5' primer and a J-beta primer mix. A single record per CDR3 protein comes from TCRdb applying MiXCR to the 5' RACE reads. Among approximately 1,000,000 distinct CDR3 sequences listed, less than 45% were seen once. CDR3 length: 12 residues. V lost 0 bases, J lost 7 bases, and 5 bases lay in between. In germline, CDR1 is ENHRY, CDR2 SYGVKD. Each donor had around 9.8 milliliters of peripheral blood drawn. The source of this sequence is a man in his late teens or twenties in good health. The rearrangement joins TRBV10-3 to TRBJ2-3, with D unresolved. Sequencing input: blood. CDR3 sequence (DNA): TGTGCCATCAGTGAGTCGGTTTATACGCAGTATTTT. Protein product: CAISESVYTQYF.